The present entry profiles one T cell receptor (beta chain) with its context. Its specificity is unknown. Drawing of peripheral blood yielded approximately 10 milliliters from each donor. The CDR3 runs 15 residues. Germline V gene lookup returns CDR1 SGHTA and CDR2 FQGNSA. The V end was cut by 3 bases, the J end by 9 bases, with 20 bases between. The entry originates in a study of blood T cells in healthy people across ages. Study-level results: Naive CD4+ cell counts and diversity both ran higher in long-lived than in aged donors.

It was with a sample-barcoded 5' primer and a J-beta primer mix that a second PCR of about 6 to 12 cycles was run. TCRdb re-analysed the 5' RACE reads in MiXCR, keeping a single row per CDR3 protein. The sample carries hundreds of thousands of distinct CDR3 sequences, around three fifths recorded once. The chain joins TRBV7-2 to TRBJ2-5, with D perhaps TRBD2 (7 bases). Sequencing used blood. The sequence derives from a man between 60 and 75 years old in good health. CDR3 nucleotides: TGTGCCAGCAGCTTCGGGGCGGGGGCTGTGATGCCCCAGTACTTC. This translates into CASSFGAGAVMPQYF.